One and the same sample provided the 14 T cell receptor beta chains below, sequenced in a study of PD-1 blockade in classical Hodgkin lymphoma. Noted time point: newly diagnosed, previously untreated cHL patient sample. Sequenced by immunoSEQ multiplex PCR; TCRdb stores in-frame clones only, minus some. The table lists some 70,000 clones, nearly 95% of them singletons. The sequencing input was peripheral blood mononuclear cells (PBMCs). All receptors come from a human donor with classical Hodgkin lymphoma.

The V gene is TRBV7-2, the J gene TRBJ2-7; 7 bases are a match to TRBD1. The CDR3 length is 14 residues. V gave up 4 bases and J gave up 3 bases; unmatched junction bases: 6. Germline V gene lookup returns CDR1 SGHTA and CDR2 FQGNSA. CDR3 sequence (DNA): TGTGCCAGCAGCTCTCGACAGGGCTTCTACGAGCAGTACTTC. Protein: CASSSRQGFYEQYF.

Concerning this clone itself: Other DNA sequences in the same sample also yield this CDR3. The chain carries TRBV12-5 and TRBJ1-1, with D possibly matching TRBD1 (5 bases). The CDR3 covers 14 residues. The germline V and J ends were trimmed by 1 base and 0 bases, with 6 bases remaining between them. CDR1 is LGHNT and CDR2 is FRNRAP in the germline V gene. In DNA, the CDR3 is TGTGCTAGTGGTTTGGGACAGCTGAACACTGAAGCTTTCTTT. Translated, it gives CASGLGQLNTEAFF.

The chain links TRBV5-8 to TRBJ1-5; TRBD1 is a possible D gene (6 bases). Germline values: CDR1 SGHTS, CDR2 YDEGEE. V shed 1 base and J shed 1 base, with 9 bases lying between them. The CDR3 spans 15 residues. DNA of the CDR3: TGTGCCAGCAGCTTGCTAGGACAGAGCAATCAGCCCCAGCATTTT. Translating it yields CASSLLGQSNQPQHF. Variable domain in full (rest from reference TRBV5-8 and TRBJ1-5): EAGVTQSPTHLIKTRGQQATLRCSPISGHTSVYWYQQALGLGLQFLLWYDEGEERNRGNFPPRFSGRQFPNYSSELNVNALELEDSALYLCASSLLGQSNQPQHFGDGTRLSIL.

The CDR3 nucleotides read TGCGCCAGCTGTAGCGGGATTACGTACAATGAGCAGTTCTTC. As protein: CASCSGITYNEQFF. The chain has TRBV10-2 and TRBJ2-1; 8 nucleotides agree with TRBD2. The J segment lost 4 bases and the V segment lost 8 bases, leaving 7 bases of the junction unmatched. There are 14 residues in the CDR3. The germline V gene encodes CDR1 WSHSY and CDR2 SAAADI.

The V and J genes are TRBV5-1 and TRBJ1-3; unclear D gene. The germline V gene has CDR1 SGHRS and CDR2 YFSETQ. CDR3 length equals 13 residues. Trimming took 4 bases from V and 8 from J, leaving 13 bases between them. CDR3 sequence reads: CASSPNPADTIYF. The CDR3 DNA reads TGCGCCAGCAGCCCGAACCCGGCAGACACCATATATTTT.

V is TRBV6-5 and J is TRBJ1-2; 9 bases agree with TRBD1. The ends lost 4 bases at V and 8 bases at J; junction bases unmatched: 5. Germline V lookup: CDR1 MNHEY, CDR2 SVGAGI. The CDR3 sequence is 13 residues long. The CDR3 DNA is TGTGCCAGCAGTTCCGTGACAGGGGGAGGCTACACCTTC. Translated: CASSSVTGGGYTF.

This chain joins TRBV19 and TRBJ1-5; 9 nucleotides line up with TRBD1. The germline CDR1 and CDR2 sequences are LNHDA and SQIVND (reference sequence). The length of the CDR3 is 14 residues. With 6 bases clipped from V and 7 bases from J, the junction kept 7 bases outside the gene matches. This CDR3 reads CASSKMTGGQPQHF. In DNA form, the CDR3 reads TGTGCCAGTAGCAAGATGACAGGGGGACAGCCCCAGCATTTT. Looking up the rest from reference TRBV19 and TRBJ1-5 gives the full variable domain: DGGITQSPKYLFRKEGQNVTLSCEQNLNHDAMYWYRQDPGQGLRLIYYSQIVNDFQKGDIAEGYSVSREKKESFPLTVTSAQKNPTAFYLCASSKMTGGQPQHFGDGTRLSIL.

The chain employs TRBV5-6 and TRBJ2-3; no clear D. Per germline, CDR1 SGHDT and CDR2 YYEEEE. There are 14 residues in the CDR3. Trimming shortened V by 2 bases and J by 3 bases, and 10 bases separated the two germline ends. CDR3 amino acids: CASSFGTETDTQYF. The CDR3 DNA is TGTGCCAGCAGCTTCGGTACGGAAACAGATACGCAGTATTTT. Drawing the rest from reference TRBV5-6 and TRBJ2-3, the complete variable domain is DAGVTQSPTHLIKTRGQQVTLRCSPKSGHDTVSWYQQALGQGPQFIFQYYEEEERQRGNFPDRFSGHQFPNYSSELNVNALLLGDSALYLCASSFGTETDTQYFGPGTRLTVL.

This chain links TRBV25-1 with TRBJ1-2, with 7 bases that match TRBD1. Germline V gene sequence: CDR1 MGHDK, CDR2 SYGVNS. The CDR3 is made up of 14 amino acids. The J segment lost 7 bases and the V segment lost 8 bases, leaving 13 bases of the junction unmatched. The CDR3 sequence: CASSAPDRVGGYTF. Here the CDR3 DNA reads TGTGCCAGCTCGGCCCCAGACAGGGTGGGTGGCTACACCTTC.

In nucleotides, the CDR3 is TGTGCCAGCAGTGCAAGACAGGGATGGGGCACTGAAGCTTTCTTT. Its translation is CASSARQGWGTEAFF. V is TRBV2 and J is TRBJ1-1; TRBD1 aligns across 7 bases. V dropped 4 bases and J dropped 4; count of bases not matched to a gene: 9. This CDR3 spans 15 amino acids. The germline V gene encodes CDR1 SNHLY and CDR2 FYNNEI.

V gene TRBV7-6 combines with J gene TRBJ1-3; 10 nucleotides align to TRBD1. Trimming removed 5 bases from V and 0 bases from J; junction bases left unmatched: 10. The CDR3 is 18 residues long. Germline V gene sequence: CDR1 SGHVS, CDR2 FNYEAQ. CDR3 nucleotides: TGTGCCAGCAGCCCAAGGACAGGGGGATTCGGCTCTGGAAACACCATATATTTT. Translated: CASSPRTGGFGSGNTIYF.

The V gene is TRBV2, the J gene TRBJ2-5, with 11 bases fitting TRBD2. The V gene end was trimmed by 3 bases and the J gene end by 3 bases; junction bases not matched to a gene: 6. The CDR3 has 16 amino acids. Germline lookup yields CDR1 SNHLY and CDR2 FYNNEI. CDR3: CASSEGEGLAEETQYF. CDR3 bases: TGTGCCAGCAGTGAGGGAGAGGGACTAGCGGAAGAGACCCAGTACTTC.

V and J are TRBV28 and TRBJ2-7, with 10 nucleotides matching TRBD1. This CDR3 is built from 15 residues. Trimming removed 5 bases from V and 3 bases from J; junction bases left unmatched: 7. Germline V CDR1 and CDR2: MDHEN, SYDVKM. Written as DNA, the CDR3 is TGTGCCAGCAGTCCGTCCGGGACAGGGGACTACGAGCAGTACTTC. This codes for CASSPSGTGDYEQYF.

V is TRBV18 and J is TRBJ1-4; TRBD1 aligns across 9 bases. This CDR3 comprises 15 residues. The V segment lost 6 bases and the J segment 8 bases; nucleotides outside the gene matches: 10. The V gene's germline CDR1 is KGHSH and CDR2 LQKENI. CDR3 bases: TGTGCCAGCTCCCCCCTGCGGACAGGGGTCGAAAAACTGTTTTTT. The encoded protein is CASSPLRTGVEKLFF.